These 5 T cell receptor beta chains were all obtained from the same sample, sequenced in a study of blood T cell repertoires in COVID-19. TCRdb's copy holds only in-frame clones and misses some; the assay was immunoSEQ multiplex PCR. This sample has 55,000 to 65,000 clones, with 75% to 85% found just once. Sequencing was done on a sample of peripheral blood. Receptor source: a human donor in a cohort sampled during active COVID-19.

This clone was seen only once. The V gene is TRBV5-8, the J gene TRBJ2-2; 10 bases line up with TRBD2. Germline lookup yields CDR1 SGHTS and CDR2 YDEGEE. The CDR3 length is 15 residues. Trimming at V came to 4 bases and at J to 5 bases, leaving 5 bases not matched to a gene. The CDR3 loop reads CASSTGTSETGELFF. The CDR3 DNA is TGTGCCAGCAGCACCGGGACTAGCGAAACCGGGGAGCTGTTTTTT.

V is TRBV24-1 and J is TRBJ1-2, with a weak D call TRBD1 (6 bases). Trimming took off 9 bases at V and 1 base at J, with 8 bases between the two ends. CDR1 and CDR2 (germline): KGHDR, SFDVKD. This CDR3 contains 12 residues. CDR3 loop: CATWTDNYGYTF. The CDR3 nucleotides read TGTGCCACCTGGACAGATAACTATGGCTACACCTTC.

V and J are TRBV5-4 and TRBJ2-7; perhaps TRBD2 as D (6 bases). Trimming cost V 0 bases and J 3 bases, with 13 bases left between them. CDR3 size: 15 residues. Germline V gene sequence: CDR1 SGHNT, CDR2 YYREEE (reference sequence). CDR3 amino acids: CASSLARRGNYEQYF. The CDR3 coding sequence is TGTGCCAGCAGCTTGGCCCGGCGGGGAAACTACGAGCAGTACTTC.

The gene calls are TRBV5-6 and TRBJ2-6; tentative D call: TRBD1 (5 bases). This CDR3 contains 17 residues. Germline V gives CDR1 SGHDT, CDR2 YYEEEE. V lost 1 base and J 0 bases, leaving 11 bases between the germline ends. The CDR3 DNA reads as TGTGCCAGCAGCTTGACACAGGTACCCTCTGGGGCCAACGTCCTGACTTTC. As protein: CASSLTQVPSGANVLTF.

The chain has TRBV5-4 and TRBJ1-5, with 8 bases fitting TRBD1. Unmatched junction bases numbered 6, after V lost 4 bases and J lost 6 bases. The CDR3 runs 14 residues. The germline gives CDR1 SGHNT, CDR2 YYREEE (reference sequence). CDR3: CASSRFGTGQPQHF. The CDR3 DNA follows: TGTGCCAGCAGCCGTTTCGGGACAGGTCAGCCCCAGCATTTT.